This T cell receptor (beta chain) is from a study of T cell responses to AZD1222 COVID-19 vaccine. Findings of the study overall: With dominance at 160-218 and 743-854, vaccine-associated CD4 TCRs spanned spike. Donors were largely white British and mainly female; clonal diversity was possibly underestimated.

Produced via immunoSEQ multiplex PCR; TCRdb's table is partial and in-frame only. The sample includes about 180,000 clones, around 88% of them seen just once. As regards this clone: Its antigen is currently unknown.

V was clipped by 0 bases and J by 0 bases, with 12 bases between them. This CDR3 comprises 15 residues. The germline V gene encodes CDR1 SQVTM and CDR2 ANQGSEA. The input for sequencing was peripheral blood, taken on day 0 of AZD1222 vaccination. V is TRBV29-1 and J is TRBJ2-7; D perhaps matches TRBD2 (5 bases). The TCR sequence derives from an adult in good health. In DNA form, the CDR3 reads TGCAGCGTTGAAGATTCGGCGGGTACCTCCTACGAGCAGTACTTC. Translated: CSVEDSAGTSYEQYF.